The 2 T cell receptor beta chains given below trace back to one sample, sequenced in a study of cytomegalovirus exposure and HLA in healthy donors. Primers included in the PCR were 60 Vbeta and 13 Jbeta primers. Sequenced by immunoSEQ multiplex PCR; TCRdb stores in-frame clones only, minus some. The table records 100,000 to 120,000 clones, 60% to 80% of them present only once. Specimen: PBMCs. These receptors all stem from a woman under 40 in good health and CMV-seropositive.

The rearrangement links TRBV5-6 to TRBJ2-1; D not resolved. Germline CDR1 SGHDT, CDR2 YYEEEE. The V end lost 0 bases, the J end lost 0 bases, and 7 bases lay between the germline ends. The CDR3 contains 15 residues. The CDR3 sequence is CASSLGQISYNEQFF. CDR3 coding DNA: TGTGCCAGCAGCTTGGGACAAATCTCCTACAATGAGCAGTTCTTC. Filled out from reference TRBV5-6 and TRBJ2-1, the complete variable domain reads DAGVTQSPTHLIKTRGQQVTLRCSPKSGHDTVSWYQQALGQGPQFIFQYYEEEERQRGNFPDRFSGHQFPNYSSELNVNALLLGDSALYLCASSLGQISYNEQFFGPGTRLTVL.

The CDR3 nucleotides are TGTGCCAGCAGAGGGACAGGGGGGGAGCAGTACTTC. Protein sequence: CASRGTGGEQYF. The chain has TRBV9 and TRBJ2-7; 11 positions agree with TRBD1. The ends lost 5 bases at V and 7 bases at J; junction bases unmatched: 2. CDR3 length: 12 amino acids. Germline CDR1 reads SGDLS; CDR2 reads YYNGEE. Variable domain in full (rest from reference TRBV9 and TRBJ2-7): DSGVTQTPKHLITATGQRVTLRCSPRSGDLSVYWYQQSLDQGLQFLIQYYNGEERAKGNILERFSAQQFPDLHSELNLSSLELGDSALYFCASRGTGGEQYFGPGTRLTVT.